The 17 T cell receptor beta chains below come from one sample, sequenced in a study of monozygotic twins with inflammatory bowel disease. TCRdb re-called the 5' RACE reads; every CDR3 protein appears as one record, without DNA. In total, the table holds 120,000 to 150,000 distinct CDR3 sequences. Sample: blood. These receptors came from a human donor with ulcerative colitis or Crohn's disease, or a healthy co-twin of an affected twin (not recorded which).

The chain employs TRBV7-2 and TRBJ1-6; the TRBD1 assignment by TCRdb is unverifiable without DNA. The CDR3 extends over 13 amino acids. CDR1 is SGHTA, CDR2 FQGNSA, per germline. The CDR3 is CASSYRESSPLHF.

CDR3 amino acids: CASSQPQGIFF. The chain is built from TRBV4-2 and TRBJ1-1; no DNA is available, so the TRBD1 call from TCRdb remains unchecked. The CDR3 consists of 11 residues. Per the germline V gene, CDR1 is LGHNA and CDR2 is YNFKEQ.

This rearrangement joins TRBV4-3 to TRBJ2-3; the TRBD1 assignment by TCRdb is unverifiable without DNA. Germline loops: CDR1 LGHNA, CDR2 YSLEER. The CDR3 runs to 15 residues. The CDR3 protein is CASSQEGGAVDTQYF.

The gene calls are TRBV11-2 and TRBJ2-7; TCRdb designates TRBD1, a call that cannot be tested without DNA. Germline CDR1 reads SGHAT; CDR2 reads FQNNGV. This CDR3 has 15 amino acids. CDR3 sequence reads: CASSLGGQVAYEQYF.

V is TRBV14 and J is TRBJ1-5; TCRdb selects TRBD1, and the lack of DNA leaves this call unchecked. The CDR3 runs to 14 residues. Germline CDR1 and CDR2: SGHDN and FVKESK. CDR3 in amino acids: CASSLTGVDQPQHF.

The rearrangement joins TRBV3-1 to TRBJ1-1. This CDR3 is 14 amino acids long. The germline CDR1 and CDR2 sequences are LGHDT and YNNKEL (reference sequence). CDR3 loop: CASSLASSGTEAFF.

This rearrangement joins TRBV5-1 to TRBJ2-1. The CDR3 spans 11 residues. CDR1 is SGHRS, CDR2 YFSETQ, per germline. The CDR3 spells CTSSLTVEQFF. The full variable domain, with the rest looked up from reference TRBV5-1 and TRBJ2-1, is KAGVTQTPRYLIKTRGQQVTLSCSPISGHRSVSWYQQTPGQGLQFLFEYFSETQRNKGNFPGRFSGRQFSNSRSEMNVSTLELGDSALYLCTSSLTVEQFFGPGTRLTVL.

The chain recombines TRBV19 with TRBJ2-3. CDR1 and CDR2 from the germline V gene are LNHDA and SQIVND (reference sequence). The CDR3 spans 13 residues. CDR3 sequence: CASSTDNTDTQYF.

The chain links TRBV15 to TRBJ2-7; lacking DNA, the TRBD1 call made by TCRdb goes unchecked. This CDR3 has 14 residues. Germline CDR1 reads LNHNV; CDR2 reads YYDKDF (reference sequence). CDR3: CATSRDLGDYEQYF.

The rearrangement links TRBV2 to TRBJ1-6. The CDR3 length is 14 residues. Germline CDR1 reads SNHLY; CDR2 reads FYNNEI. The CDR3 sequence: CASTERTFNSPLHF.

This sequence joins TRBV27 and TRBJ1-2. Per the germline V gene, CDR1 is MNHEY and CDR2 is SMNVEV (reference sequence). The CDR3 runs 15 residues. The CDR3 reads CASSLRYQFDYGYTF.

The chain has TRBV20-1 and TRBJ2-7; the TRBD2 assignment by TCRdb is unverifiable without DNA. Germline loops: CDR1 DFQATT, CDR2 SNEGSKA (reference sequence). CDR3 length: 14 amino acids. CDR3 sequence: CSARGPAGGNEQYF.

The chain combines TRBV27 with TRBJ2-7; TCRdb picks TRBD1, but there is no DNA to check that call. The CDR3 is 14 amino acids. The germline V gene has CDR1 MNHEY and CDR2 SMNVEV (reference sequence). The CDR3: CASSWGTHSYEQYF.

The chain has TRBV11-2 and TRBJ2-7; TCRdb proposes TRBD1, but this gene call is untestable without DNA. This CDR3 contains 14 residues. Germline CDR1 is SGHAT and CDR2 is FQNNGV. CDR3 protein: CASSPGTKFYEQYF.

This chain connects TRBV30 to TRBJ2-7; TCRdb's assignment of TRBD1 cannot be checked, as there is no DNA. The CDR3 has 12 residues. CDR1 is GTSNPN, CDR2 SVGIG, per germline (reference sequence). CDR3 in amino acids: CAWRTGIYEQYF.

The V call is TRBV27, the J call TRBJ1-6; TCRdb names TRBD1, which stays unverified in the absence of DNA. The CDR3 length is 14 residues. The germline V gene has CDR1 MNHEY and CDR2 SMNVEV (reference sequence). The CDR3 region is CASSLVNRNSPLHF.

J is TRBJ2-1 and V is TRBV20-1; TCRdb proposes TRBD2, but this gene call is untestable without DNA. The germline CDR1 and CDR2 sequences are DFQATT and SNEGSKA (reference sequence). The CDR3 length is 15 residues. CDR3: CSAPDLAGGHNEQFF.